This T cell receptor (beta chain) was recorded in a study of cytomegalovirus exposure and HLA in healthy donors. Looking at the study overall: Of more than 350 genotyped donors, about 80% clustered with self-reported Caucasian donors. Findings and caveats of the study: Near-uniform donor sequencing depth was presumed by presence/absence analyses. Per a prior analysis, the majority of TCR beta V segments were productive roughly 90% or roughly 30% of the time.

A remark on this clone: As yet, its antigen is unknown.

Looked up from germline, CDR1 is SGHRS and CDR2 is YFSETQ. Trimming left V 0 bases short and J 1 base short, with 14 bases between. The CDR3 is 18 amino acids. A multiplex PCR was run with 60 Vbeta primers and 13 Jbeta primers. Some clones are missing from TCRdb's copy, which holds only in-frame ones; the method was immunoSEQ multiplex PCR. Of some 74,000 clones listed, about 72% were seen once; the top ten hold about 20%. The specimen was PBMCs. The chain carries TRBV5-1 and TRBJ2-6; D gene uncertain. The sequence was obtained from a man aged 40-49 years in good health and CMV-seropositive. The CDR3 sequence: CASSLAPQDTSGANVLTF. Written as DNA, the CDR3 is TGCGCCAGCAGCTTGGCACCGCAGGATACATCTGGGGCCAACGTCCTGACTTTC.